Below, 24 T cell receptor beta chains from the same sample are listed, as sequenced in a study of cytomegalovirus exposure and HLA in healthy donors. A multiplex PCR was run with 60 Vbeta primers and 13 Jbeta primers. Using immunoSEQ multiplex PCR, the repertoire was profiled, and TCRdb retains in-frame clones only, with some absent. Here the sample spans about 180,000 clones, over 75% being singletons. The material sequenced was PBMCs. The receptors were sampled from a man aged 55 to 70 in good health and CMV-seronegative.

As concerns this clone: An end of the junction does not agree with germline; a read error may underlie this. V and J are TRBV15 and TRBJ1-5; D remains unclear. Germline values: CDR1 LNHNV, CDR2 YYDKDF (reference sequence). This CDR3 comprises 12 residues. The CDR3 loop reads CATRGSNQPQNF. The CDR3 nucleotides read TGTGCCACTCGGGGAAGCAATCAGCCCCAGAATTTT.

The chain joins TRBV20-1 to TRBJ2-7; D is uncertain. Germline V gene lookup returns CDR1 DFQATT and CDR2 SNEGSKA (reference sequence). Trimming stripped 6 bases from V and 4 bases from J, with 10 bases between. The length of the CDR3 is 11 residues. CDR3: CSAEASYEQYF. Written as DNA, the CDR3 is TGCAGTGCAGAAGCGTCGTACGAGCAGTACTTC.

The gene calls are TRBV5-1 and TRBJ2-5; D may be TRBD2 (6 bases). This CDR3 is built from 18 residues. The V end was cut by 0 bases, the J end by 4 bases, with 22 bases between. Per the germline V gene, CDR1 is SGHRS and CDR2 is YFSETQ. The CDR3 reads CASSLESFMGEAVETQYF. The CDR3 DNA reads as TGCGCCAGCAGCTTGGAATCGTTTATGGGGGAGGCCGTAGAGACCCAGTACTTC.

The chain uses TRBV5-1 and TRBJ1-4; tentatively, D is TRBD1 (5 bases). Germline V gene lookup returns CDR1 SGHRS and CDR2 YFSETQ. The CDR3 has 15 residues. V lost 7 bases and J 4 bases, leaving 17 bases between the germline ends. For the CDR3, the DNA is TGCGCCAGCGCCCGGATTGGAGGGGATAATGAAAAACTGTTTTTT. This codes for CASARIGGDNEKLFF.

The gene calls are TRBV9 and TRBJ1-1; D ambiguous. V shed 0 bases and J shed 4 bases, with 10 bases lying between them. The CDR3 extends over 14 amino acids. The germline gives CDR1 SGDLS, CDR2 YYNGEE. The CDR3 region has the DNA TGTGCCAGCAGCGTAGCTCCGAGGTTCACTGAAGCTTTCTTT. This translates into CASSVAPRFTEAFF.

The V call is TRBV27, the J call TRBJ2-5, with D hard to call. Trimming removed 3 bases at V and 2 bases at J, with 7 bases between. The V gene's germline CDR1 is MNHEY and CDR2 SMNVEV (reference sequence). This CDR3 has 13 amino acids. CDR3 protein: CASSFDWQETQYF. In DNA, the CDR3 is TGTGCCAGCAGTTTCGACTGGCAAGAGACCCAGTACTTC.

CDR3 nucleotides: TGTGCCAGCAGCCAAGGAACGGGACTAGCGAACAATGAGCAGTTCTTC. Its protein product is CASSQGTGLANNEQFF. This chain uses TRBV14 with TRBJ2-1, with TRBD2 matching 10 bases. The V gene end was trimmed by 1 base and the J gene end by 5 bases; junction bases not matched to a gene: 5. This CDR3 spans 16 amino acids. The germline V gene encodes CDR1 SGHDN and CDR2 FVKESK.

The chain couples TRBV10-3 to TRBJ2-3, with 7 nucleotides matching TRBD1. Germline V gene data show CDR1 as ENHRY and CDR2 as SYGVKD. The CDR3 runs 13 residues. Trimming cost V 5 bases and J 4 bases; bases outside gene matches: 3. The CDR3 DNA sequence: TGTGCCATCAGTACAGGGGACCCAGATACGCAGTATTTT. It specifies CAISTGDPDTQYF.

This clone was counted only a few times. The gene calls are TRBV15 and TRBJ2-2; TRBD1 agrees at 7 bases. The CDR3 has 16 amino acids. Looked up from germline, CDR1 is LNHNV and CDR2 is YYDKDF (reference sequence). Trimming at V came to 0 bases and at J to 5 bases, leaving 6 bases not matched to a gene. CDR3 in amino acids: CATSRERGQRTGELFF. The DNA for the CDR3 is TGTGCCACCAGCAGAGAGAGGGGACAGAGAACCGGGGAGCTGTTTTTT.

The V call is TRBV29-1, the J call TRBJ2-3, with TRBD2 identical over 10 bases. The CDR3 has 14 residues. The junction had 9 bases not matched to a gene; V was cut back by 5 bases and J by 7 bases. Germline CDR1 SQVTM, CDR2 ANQGSEA. CDR3 sequence (DNA): TGCAGCGTTCTTTTGGGACTAGCGACGTATACGCAGTATTTT. This codes for CSVLLGLATYTQYF.

V gene TRBV2 combines with J gene TRBJ2-7; 7 bases are a match to TRBD1. The CDR3 covers 15 residues. The trim removed 5 bases at V and 0 bases at J, leaving 7 bases unmatched. Germline loops: CDR1 SNHLY, CDR2 FYNNEI. DNA of the CDR3: TGTGCCAGCAGTAAGGGGACAGCGATCTCCTACGAGCAGTACTTC. Translating it yields CASSKGTAISYEQYF.

This chain connects TRBV9 to TRBJ2-3, with 16 positions matching TRBD2. J was trimmed by 4 bases and V by 4 bases; bases with no gene match: 3. From germline, CDR1 is SGDLS and CDR2 YYNGEE. This CDR3 spans 16 amino acids. Here the CDR3 reads CASSTGTSGRADTQYF. The CDR3 bases are TGTGCCAGCAGCACCGGGACTAGCGGGAGGGCAGATACGCAGTATTTT.

This clone was detected a few times. The chain combines TRBV5-1 with TRBJ2-5; 9 nucleotides line up with TRBD2. Per the germline V gene, CDR1 is SGHRS and CDR2 is YFSETQ. The CDR3 totals 15 residues. Trimming at V came to 4 bases and at J to 2 bases, leaving 6 bases not matched to a gene. The CDR3, as DNA: TGCGCCAGCAGCCTGGGACTAGCATTACAAGAGACCCAGTACTTC. Translated, it gives CASSLGLALQETQYF.

CDR3 DNA sequence: TGTGCCAGCAGCTTAGATGCGGGGGTGAACAATGAGCAGTTCTTC. Translated: CASSLDAGVNNEQFF. The chain employs TRBV7-9 and TRBJ2-1; 7 positions agree with TRBD2. V shed 1 base, J shed 5 bases, and the junction held 5 bases outside the gene matches. CDR3 length equals 15 residues. The germline gives CDR1 SEHNR, CDR2 FQNEAQ (reference sequence).

The chain couples TRBV9 to TRBJ2-1, with 8 bases aligning to TRBD2. The length of the CDR3 is 15 residues. Germline CDR1 reads SGDLS; CDR2 reads YYNGEE. Trimming took 0 bases from V and 8 from J; bases not matched to a gene: 7. Here the CDR3 reads CASSVGGTSGHEQFF. CDR3 nucleotides: TGTGCCAGCAGCGTAGGAGGGACTAGTGGACATGAGCAGTTCTTC.

This clone was observed a handful of times. This chain links TRBV6-1 with TRBJ2-3; D is perhaps TRBD1 (6 bases). The V and J ends lost 2 bases and 0 bases respectively, with 6 bases between them. This CDR3 spans 14 amino acids. The germline CDR1 and CDR2 sequences are MNHNS and SASEGT. In DNA form, the CDR3 reads TGTGCCAGCAGTGAACAGGGGAGCACAGATACGCAGTATTTT. This gives the protein CASSEQGSTDTQYF.

The rearrangement joins TRBV7-3 to TRBJ2-7; 9 bases match TRBD1. With 5 bases clipped from V and 4 bases from J, the junction kept 6 bases outside the gene matches. The CDR3 runs 14 residues. CDR1 and CDR2 from the germline V gene are SGHTA and FQGTGA. The CDR3 here is CASSVSGQGYEQYF. Here the CDR3 DNA reads TGTGCCAGCAGCGTCTCGGGACAGGGATACGAGCAGTACTTC.

CDR3 loop: CASRSYPGCEAFF. Here the CDR3 DNA reads TGTGCCAGCAGGTCTTACCCGGGGTGTGAAGCTTTCTTT. V is TRBV27 and J is TRBJ1-1, with unresolved D. Germline values: CDR1 MNHEY, CDR2 SMNVEV (reference sequence). V shed 6 bases and J shed 7 bases, with 15 bases lying between them. This CDR3 has 13 amino acids.

The J gene is TRBJ1-5, the V gene TRBV28; D gene unclear. The length of the CDR3 is 14 residues. Trimming cost V 1 base and J 6 bases, with 10 bases left between them. Germline V CDR1 and CDR2: MDHEN, SYDVKM. The CDR3 DNA follows: TGTGCCAGCAGTTTATCCCACACCAGTCAGCCCCAGCATTTT. It yields the protein CASSLSHTSQPQHF.

This clone was seen once. The rearrangement uses TRBV6-1 and TRBJ1-1, with D uncertain. Trimming took off 2 bases at V and 1 base at J, with 11 bases between the two ends. In germline, CDR1 is MNHNS, CDR2 SASEGT. The CDR3 length is 15 residues. The CDR3 nucleotides are TGTGCCAGCAGTGAACTCGACAAACGGAACACTGAAGCTTTCTTT. Protein: CASSELDKRNTEAFF.

The chain couples TRBV5-4 to TRBJ2-5, with a possible D match to TRBD1 (6 bases). Trimming cost V 4 bases and J 3 bases, with 13 bases left between them. CDR1 is SGHNT and CDR2 is YYREEE in the germline V gene (reference sequence). The CDR3 extends over 14 amino acids. DNA for the CDR3: TGTGCCAGCAGCCCAACCAACAGGGAAGAGACCCAGTACTTC. The encoded protein is CASSPTNREETQYF. The full variable domain, rest sourced from reference TRBV5-4 and TRBJ2-5, is ETGVTQSPTHLIKTRGQQVTLRCSSQSGHNTVSWYQQALGQGPQFIFQYYREEENGRGNFPPRFSGLQFPNYSSELNVNALELDDSALYLCASSPTNREETQYFGPGTRLLVL.

The chain links TRBV21-1 to TRBJ2-2; whether TRBD1, the table's D call, matches the DNA was not checked. TRBV21-1 represents a pseudogene. This CDR3 has 15 residues. CDR3 residues: CASSNKGTDTGELFF. The CDR3 coding sequence is TGTGCCAGCAGCAATAAGGGGACAGACACCGGGGAGCTGTTTTTT.

The V and J genes are TRBV7-8 and TRBJ1-6; the match to TRBD1 covers 7 bases. CDR1 and CDR2 from the germline V gene are SGHVS and FQNEAQ. Trimming cost V 3 bases and J 9 bases; bases outside gene matches: 8. The length of the CDR3 is 15 residues. The CDR3 protein is CASSFDRVRTSPLHF. Here the CDR3 DNA reads TGTGCCAGCAGCTTCGACAGGGTCCGGACTTCACCCCTCCACTTT.

The rearrangement joins TRBV5-1 to TRBJ2-3, with D possibly matching TRBD2 (5 bases). CDR1 and CDR2 from the germline V gene are SGHRS and YFSETQ. Trimming left V 4 bases short and J 2 bases short, with 14 bases between. This CDR3 has 15 residues. DNA of the CDR3: TGCGCCAGCAGCCCCCCTTTGGGAGACACAGATACGCAGTATTTT. This gives the protein CASSPPLGDTDTQYF.